The present T cell receptor (beta chain) was sequenced within a study of cytomegalovirus exposure and HLA in healthy donors. The CDR3 loop spans 14 amino acids. V shed 1 base and J shed 0 bases, with 4 bases lying between them. CDR1 and CDR2 (germline): LNHNV, YYDKDF (reference sequence). The PCR made use of 60 Vbeta and 13 Jbeta primers. The protocol was immunoSEQ multiplex PCR, while the TCRdb copy is restricted to in-frame clones and leaves out a portion. The data include 55,000 or so clones; the top ten clones carry more than 9.5%. The genes are TRBV15 and TRBJ1-5; no clear D gene. The TCR was taken from a woman aged 45-59 years in good health and CMV-seropositive. Source material: PBMCs. The DNA for the CDR3 is TGTGCCACCAGCAGAGGGAGTAGCAATCAGCCCCAGCATTTT. It translates to CATSRGSSNQPQHF.